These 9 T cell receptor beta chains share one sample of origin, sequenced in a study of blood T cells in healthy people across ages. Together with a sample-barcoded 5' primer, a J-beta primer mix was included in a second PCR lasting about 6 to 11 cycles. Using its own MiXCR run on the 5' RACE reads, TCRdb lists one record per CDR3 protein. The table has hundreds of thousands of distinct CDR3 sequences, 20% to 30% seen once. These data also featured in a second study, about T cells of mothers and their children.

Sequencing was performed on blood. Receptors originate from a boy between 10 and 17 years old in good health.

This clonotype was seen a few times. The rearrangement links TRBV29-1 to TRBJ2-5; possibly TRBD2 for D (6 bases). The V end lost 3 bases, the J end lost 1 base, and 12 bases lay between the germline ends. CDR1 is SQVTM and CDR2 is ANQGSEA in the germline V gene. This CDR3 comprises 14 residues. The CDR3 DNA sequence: TGCAGCGTTGAGGAGGGTAGCGCCCAAGAGACCCAGTACTTC. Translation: CSVEEGSAQETQYF. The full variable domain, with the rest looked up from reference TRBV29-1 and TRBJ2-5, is SAVISQKPSRDICQRGTSLTIQCQVDSQVTMMFWYRQQPGQSLTLIATANQGSEATYESGFVIDKFPISRPNLTFSTLTVSNMSPEDSSIYLCSVEEGSAQETQYFGPGTRLLVL.

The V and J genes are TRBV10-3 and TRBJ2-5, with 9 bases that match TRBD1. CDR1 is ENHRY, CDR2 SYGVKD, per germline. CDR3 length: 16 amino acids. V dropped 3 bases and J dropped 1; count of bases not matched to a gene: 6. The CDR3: CAISDPGTGPQETQYF. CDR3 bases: TGTGCCATCAGTGACCCCGGGACAGGGCCCCAAGAGACCCAGTACTTC.

The CDR3 reads CASSLLVRGTDTQYF. The CDR3 DNA reads TGCGCCAGCAGTCTTCTGGTGAGGGGCACAGATACGCAGTATTTT. This chain uses TRBV5-1 with TRBJ2-3, with D perhaps TRBD2 (5 bases). The CDR3 contains 15 residues. The germline V gene has CDR1 SGHRS and CDR2 YFSETQ. V shed 5 bases and J shed 1 base, with 14 bases lying between them.

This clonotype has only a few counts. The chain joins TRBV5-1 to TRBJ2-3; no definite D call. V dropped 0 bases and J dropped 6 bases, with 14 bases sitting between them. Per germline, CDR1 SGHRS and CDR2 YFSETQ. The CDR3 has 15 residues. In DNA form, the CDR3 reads TGCGCCAGCAGCTTGGAGGCACCGCACAGCGATACGCAGTATTTT. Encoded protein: CASSLEAPHSDTQYF.

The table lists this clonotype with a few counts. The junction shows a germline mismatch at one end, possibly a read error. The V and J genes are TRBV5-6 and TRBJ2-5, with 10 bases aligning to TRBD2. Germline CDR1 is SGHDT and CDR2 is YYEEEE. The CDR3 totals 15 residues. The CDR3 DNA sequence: TGTGCCAGCAGCCCGGGACTAGCGCTCTACAATGAGCAGCTCTTC. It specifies CASSPGLALYNEQLF. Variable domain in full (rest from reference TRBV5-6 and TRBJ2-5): DAGVTQSPTHLIKTRGQQVTLRCSPKSGHDTVSWYQQALGQGPQFIFQYYEEEERQRGNFPDRFSGHQFPNYSSELNVNALLLGDSALYLCASSPGLALYNEQLFGPGTRLLVL.

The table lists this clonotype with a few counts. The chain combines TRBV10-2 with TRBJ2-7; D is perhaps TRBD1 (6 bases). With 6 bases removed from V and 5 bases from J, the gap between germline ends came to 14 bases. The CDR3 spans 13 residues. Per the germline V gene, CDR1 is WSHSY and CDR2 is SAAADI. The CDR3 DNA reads TGCGCCAGCAGCCAAGACAGGACCCACGAGCAGTACTTC. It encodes CASSQDRTHEQYF.

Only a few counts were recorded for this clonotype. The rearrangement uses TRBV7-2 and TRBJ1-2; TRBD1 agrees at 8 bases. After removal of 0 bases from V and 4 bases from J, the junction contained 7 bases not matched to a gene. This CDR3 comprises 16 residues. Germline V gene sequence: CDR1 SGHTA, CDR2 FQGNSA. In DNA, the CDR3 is TGTGCCAGCAGCTTAGCCGGTCAGGGGGCTGGCTATGGCTACACCTTC. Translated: CASSLAGQGAGYGYTF. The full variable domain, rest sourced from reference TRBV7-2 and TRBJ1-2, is GAGVSQSPSNKVTEKGKDVELRCDPISGHTALYWYRQSLGQGLEFLIYFQGNSAPDKSGLPSDRFSAERTGGSVSTLTIQRTQQEDSAVYLCASSLAGQGAGYGYTFGSGTRLTVV.

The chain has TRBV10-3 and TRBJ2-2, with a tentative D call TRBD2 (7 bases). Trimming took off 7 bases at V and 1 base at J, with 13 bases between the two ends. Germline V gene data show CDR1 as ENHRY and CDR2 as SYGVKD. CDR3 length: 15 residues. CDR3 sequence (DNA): TGTGCCATCAATTGGGGAGGGGGGAACACCGGGGAGCTGTTTTTT. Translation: CAINWGGGNTGELFF.

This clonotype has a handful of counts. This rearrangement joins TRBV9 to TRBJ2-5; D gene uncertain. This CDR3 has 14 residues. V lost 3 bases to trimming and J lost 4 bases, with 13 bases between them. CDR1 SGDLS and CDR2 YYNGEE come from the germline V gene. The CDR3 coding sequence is TGTGCCAGCAGCGCGTCATCCCACCCAGAGACCCAGTACTTC. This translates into CASSASSHPETQYF. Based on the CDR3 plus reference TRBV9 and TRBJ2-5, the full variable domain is DSGVTQTPKHLITATGQRVTLRCSPRSGDLSVYWYQQSLDQGLQFLIQYYNGEERAKGNILERFSAQQFPDLHSELNLSSLELGDSALYFCASSASSHPETQYFGPGTRLLVL.